The 14 T cell receptor beta chains listed next were all sequenced from one sample in a study of blood T cell repertoires in COVID-19. The table came from immunoSEQ multiplex PCR; TCRdb's copy has only in-frame clones and leaves some out. The sample yields 200,000 to 250,000 clones, roughly 85% seen once. Sequences were obtained from PBMCs or T cells enriched from blood (not recorded which). Every receptor here comes from a woman aged 40-49 years with acute COVID-19.

The chain recombines TRBV7-9 with TRBJ1-3; D is possibly TRBD1 (5 bases). Trimming removed 1 base from V and 0 bases from J, with 13 bases in between. The CDR3 loop spans 17 amino acids. Germline V gene data show CDR1 as SEHNR and CDR2 as FQNEAQ (reference sequence). The DNA of the CDR3 is TGTGCCAGCAGCTTAGGCGGGACCCCGTCCTCTGGAAACACCATATATTTT. Encoded protein: CASSLGGTPSSGNTIYF.

The V and J genes are TRBV5-1 and TRBJ2-7; D is unresolved. Germline-derived CDR1 and CDR2 are SGHRS and YFSETQ. Trimming left V 4 bases short and J 1 base short, with 9 bases between. The CDR3 contains 13 residues. DNA for the CDR3: TGCGCCAGCAGCCGAGGTGCGTCCTACGAGCAGTACTTC. Translation gives CASSRGASYEQYF. Filled out from reference TRBV5-1 and TRBJ2-7, the complete variable domain reads KAGVTQTPRYLIKTRGQQVTLSCSPISGHRSVSWYQQTPGQGLQFLFEYFSETQRNKGNFPGRFSGRQFSNSRSEMNVSTLELGDSALYLCASSRGASYEQYFGPGTRLTVT.

The CDR3, as DNA: TGTGCCAGCAGCTTAGGAGGGAGTGCGAATGAGCAGTTCTTC. Its protein product is CASSLGGSANEQFF. The chain carries TRBV7-3 and TRBJ2-1; possible D gene TRBD2, 6 bases. Trimming removed 2 bases from V and 7 bases from J, with 12 bases in between. The CDR3 totals 14 residues. Germline V gene sequence: CDR1 SGHTA, CDR2 FQGTGA.

The chain's CDR3 is CASAHGGSQETQYF. As DNA, the CDR3 is TGTGCCAGCGCACATGGGGGGTCTCAAGAGACCCAGTACTTC. This chain connects TRBV6-5 to TRBJ2-5; tentatively, D is TRBD2 (6 bases). The CDR3 has 14 amino acids. V gave up 8 bases and J gave up 2 bases, with 15 bases separating them. The germline CDR1 and CDR2 sequences are MNHEY and SVGAGI.

V and J are TRBV27 and TRBJ2-1; 7 bases are a match to TRBD2. Germline loops: CDR1 MNHEY, CDR2 SMNVEV (reference sequence). J gave up 6 bases and V 6 bases, and 5 bases lay outside the gene matches. This CDR3 region has 13 residues. The CDR3 nucleotides are TGTGCCAGCAGGGGAACTAGCGCCAATGAGCAGTTCTTC. Translation gives CASRGTSANEQFF.

The rearrangement links TRBV7-8 to TRBJ2-7; TRBD2 agrees at 8 bases. CDR3 size: 16 residues. J was trimmed by 1 base and V by 7 bases; bases with no gene match: 12. The germline gives CDR1 SGHVS, CDR2 FQNEAQ. This chain's CDR3 is CASTLMAGGKSYEQYF. For the CDR3, the DNA is TGTGCCAGCACGTTAATGGCGGGAGGTAAATCCTACGAGCAGTACTTC.

The chain joins TRBV28 to TRBJ2-7; a weak D match, TRBD1 (6 bases). The ends were cut back, 5 bases at V and 2 bases at J, with 19 bases in the middle. CDR1 and CDR2 (germline): MDHEN, SYDVKM. This CDR3 is 16 amino acids long. CDR3 sequence: CASSPYYREPTYEQYF. In nucleotides, the CDR3 is TGTGCCAGCAGTCCTTACTACAGGGAACCCACCTACGAGCAGTACTTC.

The rearrangement links TRBV4-2 to TRBJ2-2, with TRBD2 matching over 9 bases. The CDR3 is made up of 16 amino acids. In germline, CDR1 is LGHNA, CDR2 YNFKEQ. V dropped 3 bases and J dropped 6; count of bases not matched to a gene: 8. CDR3 protein: CASSQLPGLAAGELFF. The CDR3 DNA reads as TGTGCCAGCAGCCAGCTCCCGGGACTAGCTGCCGGGGAGCTGTTTTTT.

This rearrangement joins TRBV29-1 to TRBJ2-2; no clear D. Trimming pared 0 bases from V and 0 bases from J, leaving 5 bases between. The CDR3 runs 14 residues. Germline values: CDR1 SQVTM, CDR2 ANQGSEA. This chain's CDR3 is CSVEDAANTGELFF. CDR3 sequence (DNA): TGCAGCGTTGAAGATGCGGCGAACACCGGGGAGCTGTTTTTT.

The chain carries TRBV28 and TRBJ1-1; 10 nucleotides agree with TRBD1. The CDR3 runs 15 residues. From germline, CDR1 is MDHEN and CDR2 SYDVKM. The V and J ends lost 6 bases and 10 bases, in that order; junction bases with no gene match: 14. The CDR3 DNA reads TGTGCCAGCAGAGACAGGGGGCGCGACCTGATGGGAGCTTTCTTT. It specifies CASRDRGRDLMGAFF.

The chain is built from TRBV7-9 and TRBJ2-2; no definite D call. CDR3 length: 14 residues. V lost 3 bases and J lost 6, with 11 bases in between. Germline V gene sequence: CDR1 SEHNR, CDR2 FQNEAQ (reference sequence). CDR3 sequence: CASSFSPSAGELFF. CDR3 nucleotide sequence: TGTGCCAGCAGCTTCTCTCCTAGTGCCGGGGAGCTGTTTTTT.

The chain links TRBV19 to TRBJ1-5, with D maybe TRBD1 (6 bases). Between the trimmed V and J ends, which lost 0 bases and 7 bases, there was a span of 16 bases. The CDR3 runs to 16 residues. From germline, CDR1 is LNHDA and CDR2 SQIVND (reference sequence). The CDR3 region is CASSIDRGRGQQPQHF. In DNA, the CDR3 is TGTGCCAGTAGTATAGATAGGGGCAGGGGTCAACAGCCCCAGCATTTT.

The V gene is TRBV28, the J gene TRBJ2-5, with 9 bases matching TRBD1. This CDR3 contains 14 residues. The junction had 6 bases not matched to a gene; V was cut back by 6 bases and J by 4 bases. Germline V gene lookup returns CDR1 MDHEN and CDR2 SYDVKM. The CDR3 nucleotides read TGTGCCAGCAGAGGGGGACAGGGAGGAGAGACCCAGTACTTC. Translating it yields CASRGGQGGETQYF.

The V gene is TRBV10-2, the J gene TRBJ1-5, with 9 bases lining up with TRBD1. The germline CDR1 and CDR2 sequences are WSHSY and SAAADI. V lost 6 bases, J lost 6 bases, and 3 bases stayed unmatched. The CDR3 has 13 residues. CDR3 DNA: TGCGCCAGCAGGGGACAGGGAGGTCAGCCCCAGCATTTT. This gives the protein CASRGQGGQPQHF.